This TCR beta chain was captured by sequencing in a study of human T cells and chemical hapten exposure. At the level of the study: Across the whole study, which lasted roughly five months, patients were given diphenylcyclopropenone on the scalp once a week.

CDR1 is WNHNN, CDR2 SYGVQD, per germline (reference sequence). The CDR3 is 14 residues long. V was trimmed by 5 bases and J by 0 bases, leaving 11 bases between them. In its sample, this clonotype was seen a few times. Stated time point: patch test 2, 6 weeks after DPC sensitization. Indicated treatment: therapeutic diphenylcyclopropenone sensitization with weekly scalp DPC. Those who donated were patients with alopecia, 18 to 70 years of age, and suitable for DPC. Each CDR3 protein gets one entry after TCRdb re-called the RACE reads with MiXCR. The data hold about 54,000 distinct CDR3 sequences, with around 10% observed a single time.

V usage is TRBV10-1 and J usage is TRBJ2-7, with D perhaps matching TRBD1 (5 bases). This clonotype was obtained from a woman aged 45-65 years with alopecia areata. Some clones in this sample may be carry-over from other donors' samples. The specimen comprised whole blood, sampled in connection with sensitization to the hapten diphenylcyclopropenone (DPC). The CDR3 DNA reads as TGCGCCAGCAGTATGGACACCTCCTCCTACGAGCAGTACTTC. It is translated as CASSMDTSSYEQYF.